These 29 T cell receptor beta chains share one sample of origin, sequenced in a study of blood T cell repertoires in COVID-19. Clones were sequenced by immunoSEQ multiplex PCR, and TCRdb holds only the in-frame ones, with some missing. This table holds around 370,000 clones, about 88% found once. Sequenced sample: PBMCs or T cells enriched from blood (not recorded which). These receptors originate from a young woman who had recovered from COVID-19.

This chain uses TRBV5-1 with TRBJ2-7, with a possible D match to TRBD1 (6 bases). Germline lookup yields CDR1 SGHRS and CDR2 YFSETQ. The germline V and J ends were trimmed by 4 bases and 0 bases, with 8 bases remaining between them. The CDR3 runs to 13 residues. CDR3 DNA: TGCGCCAGCAGCGACAGGCTCTCCTACGAGCAGTACTTC. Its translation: CASSDRLSYEQYF.

CDR3 in DNA: TGTGCTAGTGGTTTGCAAGCCTCTCGGGGGGCGGAGGGCTACACCTTC. Encoded protein: CASGLQASRGAEGYTF. The chain joins TRBV12-5 to TRBJ1-2; D perhaps matches TRBD1 (6 bases). Looked up from germline, CDR1 is LGHNT and CDR2 is FRNRAP. This CDR3 comprises 16 residues. V gave up 2 bases and J gave up 8 bases, with 21 bases separating them.

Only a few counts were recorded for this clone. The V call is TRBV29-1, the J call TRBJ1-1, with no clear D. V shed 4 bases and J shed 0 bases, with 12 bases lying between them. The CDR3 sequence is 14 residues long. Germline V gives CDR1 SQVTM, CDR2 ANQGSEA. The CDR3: CSVGLAYLNTEAFF. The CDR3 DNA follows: TGCAGCGTTGGATTAGCGTACTTGAACACTGAAGCTTTCTTT.

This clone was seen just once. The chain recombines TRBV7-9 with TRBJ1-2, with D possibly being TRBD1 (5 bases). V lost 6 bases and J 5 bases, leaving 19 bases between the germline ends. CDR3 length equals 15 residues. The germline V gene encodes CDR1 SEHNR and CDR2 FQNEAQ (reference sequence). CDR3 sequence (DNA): TGTGCCAGCAGGGGCGGGACGACGAGTTTTTATGGCTACACCTTC. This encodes CASRGGTTSFYGYTF.

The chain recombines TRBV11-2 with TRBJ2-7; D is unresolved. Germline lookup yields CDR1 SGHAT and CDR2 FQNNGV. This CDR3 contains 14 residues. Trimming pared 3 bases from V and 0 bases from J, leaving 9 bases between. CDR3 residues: CASSLGSLSYEQYF. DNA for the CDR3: TGTGCCAGCAGCTTGGGCAGTCTCTCCTACGAGCAGTACTTC.

The CDR3 DNA sequence: TGTGCCAGCAGCCAGGACTTGAAACCCTACGAGCAGTACTTC. As protein: CASSQDLKPYEQYF. V and J are TRBV11-2 and TRBJ2-7; perhaps TRBD2 as D (5 bases). Looked up from germline, CDR1 is SGHAT and CDR2 is FQNNGV. There are 14 residues in the CDR3. Trimming cost V 5 bases and J 2 bases, with 13 bases left between them.

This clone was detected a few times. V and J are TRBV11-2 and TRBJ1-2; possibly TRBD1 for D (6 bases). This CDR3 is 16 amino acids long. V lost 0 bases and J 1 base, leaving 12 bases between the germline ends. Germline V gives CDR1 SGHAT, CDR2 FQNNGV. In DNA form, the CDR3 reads TGTGCCAGCAGCTTAGATTCCGGACAGTATAACTATGGCTACACCTTC. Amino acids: CASSLDSGQYNYGYTF.

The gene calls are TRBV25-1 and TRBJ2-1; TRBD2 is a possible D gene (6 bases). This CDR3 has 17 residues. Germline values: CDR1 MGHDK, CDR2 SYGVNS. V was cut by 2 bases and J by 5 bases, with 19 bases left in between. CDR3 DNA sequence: TGTGCCAGCAGTGAAAGGAGGGTGGGCGGGGAGCACAATGAGCAGTTCTTC. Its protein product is CASSERRVGGEHNEQFF. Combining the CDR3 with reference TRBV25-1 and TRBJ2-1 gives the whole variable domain EADIYQTPRYLVIGTGKKITLECSQTMGHDKMYWYQQDPGMELHLIHYSYGVNSTEKGDLSSESTVSRIRTEHFPLTLESARPSHTSQYLCASSERRVGGEHNEQFFGPGTRLTVL.

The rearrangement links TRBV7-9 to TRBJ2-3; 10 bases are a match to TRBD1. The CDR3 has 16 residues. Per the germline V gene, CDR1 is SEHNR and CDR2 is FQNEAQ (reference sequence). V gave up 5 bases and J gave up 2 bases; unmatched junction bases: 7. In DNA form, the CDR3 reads TGTGCCAGCAGCCCGGGACAGGGGATATACACAGATACGCAGTATTTT. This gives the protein CASSPGQGIYTDTQYF.

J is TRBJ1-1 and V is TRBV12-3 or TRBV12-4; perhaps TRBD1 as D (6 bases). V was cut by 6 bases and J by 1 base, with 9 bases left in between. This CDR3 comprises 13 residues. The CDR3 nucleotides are TGTGCCAGCAGGGACAGTACGAACACTGAAGCTTTCTTT. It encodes CASRDSTNTEAFF.

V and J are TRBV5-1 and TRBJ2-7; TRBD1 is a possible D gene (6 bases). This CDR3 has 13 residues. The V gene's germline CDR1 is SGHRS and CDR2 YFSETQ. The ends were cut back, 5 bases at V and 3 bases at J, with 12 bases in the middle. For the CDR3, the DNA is TGCGCCAGCAGGGGGGCGGCTGGCTACGAGCAGTACTTC. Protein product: CASRGAAGYEQYF.

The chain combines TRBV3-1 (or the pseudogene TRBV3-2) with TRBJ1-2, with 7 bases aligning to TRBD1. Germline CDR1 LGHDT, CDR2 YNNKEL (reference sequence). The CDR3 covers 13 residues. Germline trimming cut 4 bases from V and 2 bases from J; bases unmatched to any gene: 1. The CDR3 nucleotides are TGTGCCAGCAGCCCAGGGGGAAACTATGGCTACACCTTC. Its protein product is CASSPGGNYGYTF.

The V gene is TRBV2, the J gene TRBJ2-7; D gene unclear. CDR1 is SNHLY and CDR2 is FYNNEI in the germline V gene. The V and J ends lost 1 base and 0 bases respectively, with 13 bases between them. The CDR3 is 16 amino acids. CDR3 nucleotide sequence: TGTGCCAGCAGTGAAGAGGCCTCGTGGAGCTCCTACGAGCAGTACTTC. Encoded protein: CASSEEASWSSYEQYF.

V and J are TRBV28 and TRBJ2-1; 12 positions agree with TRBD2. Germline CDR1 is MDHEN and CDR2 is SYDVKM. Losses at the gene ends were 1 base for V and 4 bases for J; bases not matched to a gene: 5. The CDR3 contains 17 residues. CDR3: CASSLSLLAGGYNEQFF. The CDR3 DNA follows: TGTGCCAGCAGTTTATCCCTACTAGCGGGGGGATACAATGAGCAGTTCTTC. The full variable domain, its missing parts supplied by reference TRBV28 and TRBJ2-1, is DVKVTQSSRYLVKRTGEKVFLECVQDMDHENMFWYRQDPGLGLRLIYFSYDVKMKEKGDIPEGYSVSREKKERFSLILESASTNQTSMYLCASSLSLLAGGYNEQFFGPGTRLTVL.

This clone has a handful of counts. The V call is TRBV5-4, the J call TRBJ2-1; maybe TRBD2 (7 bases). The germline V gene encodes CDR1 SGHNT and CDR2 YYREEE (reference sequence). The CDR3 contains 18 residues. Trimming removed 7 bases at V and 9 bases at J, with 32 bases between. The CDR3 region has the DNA TGTGCCAGCGGGCCGGGAACCTCCGGGGGGCGGACCTCCGGTGAGCAGTTCTTC. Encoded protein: CASGPGTSGGRTSGEQFF.

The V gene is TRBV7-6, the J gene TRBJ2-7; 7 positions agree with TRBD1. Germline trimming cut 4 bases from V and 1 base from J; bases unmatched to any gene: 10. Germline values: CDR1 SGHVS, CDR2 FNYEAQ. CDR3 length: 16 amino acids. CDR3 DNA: TGTGCCAGCAGCTCAGGGGTGACAGGGAAGTCCTACGAGCAGTACTTC. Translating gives CASSSGVTGKSYEQYF. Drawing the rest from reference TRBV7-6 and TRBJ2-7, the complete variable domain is GAGVSQSPRYKVTKRGQDVALRCDPISGHVSLYWYRQALGQGPEFLTYFNYEAQQDKSGLPNDRFSAERPEGSISTLTIQRTEQRDSAMYRCASSSGVTGKSYEQYFGPGTRLTVT.

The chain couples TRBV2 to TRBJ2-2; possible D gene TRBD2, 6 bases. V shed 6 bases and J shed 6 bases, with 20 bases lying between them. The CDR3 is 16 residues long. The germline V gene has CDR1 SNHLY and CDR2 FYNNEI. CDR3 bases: TGTGCCAGCAGAGGCGGGGCCCAAGGTCTGGCCGGGGAGCTGTTTTTT. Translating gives CASRGGAQGLAGELFF.

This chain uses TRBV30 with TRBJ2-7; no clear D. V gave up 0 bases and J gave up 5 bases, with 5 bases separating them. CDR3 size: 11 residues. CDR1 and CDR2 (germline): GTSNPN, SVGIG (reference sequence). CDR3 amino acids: CAWSVHDEQYF. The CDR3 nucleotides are TGTGCCTGGAGTGTACATGACGAGCAGTACTTC.

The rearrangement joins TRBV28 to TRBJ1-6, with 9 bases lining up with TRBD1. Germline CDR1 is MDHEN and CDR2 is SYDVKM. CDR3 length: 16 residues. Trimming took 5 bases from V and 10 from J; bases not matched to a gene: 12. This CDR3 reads CASSPTGTGIGSPLHF. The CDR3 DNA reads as TGTGCCAGCAGTCCGACCGGGACAGGGATCGGGTCACCCCTCCACTTT.

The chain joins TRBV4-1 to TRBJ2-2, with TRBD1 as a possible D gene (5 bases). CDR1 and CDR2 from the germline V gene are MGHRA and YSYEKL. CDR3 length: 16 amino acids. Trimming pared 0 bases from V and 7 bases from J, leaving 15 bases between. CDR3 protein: CASSQDSAPRDGELFF. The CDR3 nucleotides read TGCGCCAGCAGCCAAGATTCGGCCCCCAGGGACGGGGAGCTGTTTTTT.

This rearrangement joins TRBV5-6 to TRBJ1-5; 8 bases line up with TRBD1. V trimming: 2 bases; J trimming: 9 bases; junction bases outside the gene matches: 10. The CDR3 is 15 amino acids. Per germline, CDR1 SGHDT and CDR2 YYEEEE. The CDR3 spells CASSFRDRLSGPQHF. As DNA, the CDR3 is TGTGCCAGCAGCTTTCGGGACAGGCTATCAGGGCCCCAGCATTTT.

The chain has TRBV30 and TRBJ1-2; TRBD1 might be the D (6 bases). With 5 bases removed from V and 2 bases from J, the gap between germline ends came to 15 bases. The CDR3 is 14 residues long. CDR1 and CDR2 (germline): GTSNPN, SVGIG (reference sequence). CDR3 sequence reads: CAWSTGSGNYGYTF. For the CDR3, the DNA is TGTGCCTGGTCAACAGGGTCCGGCAACTATGGCTACACCTTC.

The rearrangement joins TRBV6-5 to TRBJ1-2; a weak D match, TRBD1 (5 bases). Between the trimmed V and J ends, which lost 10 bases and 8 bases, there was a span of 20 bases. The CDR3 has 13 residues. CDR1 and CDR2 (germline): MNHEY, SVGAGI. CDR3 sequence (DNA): TGTGCCACCCACAGGACCTGGGAGGAGGGCTACACCTTC. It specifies CATHRTWEEGYTF.

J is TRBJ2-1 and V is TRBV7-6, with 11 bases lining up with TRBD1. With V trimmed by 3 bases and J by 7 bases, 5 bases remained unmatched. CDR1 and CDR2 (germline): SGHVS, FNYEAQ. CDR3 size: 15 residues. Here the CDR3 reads CASSFFGTGGNEQFF. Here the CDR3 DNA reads TGTGCCAGCAGCTTTTTCGGGACAGGGGGAAATGAGCAGTTCTTC.

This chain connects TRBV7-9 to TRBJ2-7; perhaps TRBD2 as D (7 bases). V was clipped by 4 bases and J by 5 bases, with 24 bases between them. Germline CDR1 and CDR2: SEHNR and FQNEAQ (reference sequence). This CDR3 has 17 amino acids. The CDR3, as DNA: TGTGCCAGCAGCTCTATTGAAACAGGGAGGGTGTTCGACGAGCAGTACTTC. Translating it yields CASSSIETGRVFDEQYF.

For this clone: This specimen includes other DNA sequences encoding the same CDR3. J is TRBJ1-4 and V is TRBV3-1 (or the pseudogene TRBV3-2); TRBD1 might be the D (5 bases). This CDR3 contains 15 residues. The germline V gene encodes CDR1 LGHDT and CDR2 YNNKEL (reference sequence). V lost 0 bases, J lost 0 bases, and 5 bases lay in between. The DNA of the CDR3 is TGTGCCAGCAGCCAAGAGACAGCAACTAATGAAAAACTGTTTTTT. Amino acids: CASSQETATNEKLFF.

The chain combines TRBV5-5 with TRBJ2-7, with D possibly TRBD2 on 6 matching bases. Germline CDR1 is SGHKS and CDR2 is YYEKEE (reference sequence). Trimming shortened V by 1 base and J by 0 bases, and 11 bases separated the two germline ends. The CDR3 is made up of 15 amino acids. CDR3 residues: CASSLLAVSSYEQYF. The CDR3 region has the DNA TGTGCCAGCAGCTTGTTAGCGGTGAGCTCCTACGAGCAGTACTTC.

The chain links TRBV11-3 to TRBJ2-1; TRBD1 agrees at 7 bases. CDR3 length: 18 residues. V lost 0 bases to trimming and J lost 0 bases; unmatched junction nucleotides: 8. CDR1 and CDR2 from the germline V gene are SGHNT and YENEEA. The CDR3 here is CASSLEGLTGSSYNEQFF. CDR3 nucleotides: TGTGCCAGCAGCTTAGAGGGCCTGACAGGGAGCTCCTACAATGAGCAGTTCTTC.

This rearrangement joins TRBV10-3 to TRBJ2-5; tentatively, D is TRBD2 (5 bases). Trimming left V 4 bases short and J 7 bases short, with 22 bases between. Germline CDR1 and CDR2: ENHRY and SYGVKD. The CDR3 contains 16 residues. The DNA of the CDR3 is TGTGCCATCAGTGGAGGTCACCCCGAAAAACTAGGGACCCAGTACTTC. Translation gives CAISGGHPEKLGTQYF.